The source of this TCR beta chain is a study of blood T cells in healthy people across ages (dated by TCRdb to the mid-2010s). A note on the overall study: In model experiments, template switching captured about one uniquely barcoded TCR beta cDNA molecule for every two T cells. Using the same blood draw, the study looked at two additional independent replicas of 1 million unique cDNA reads for two donors, one aged 18 to 30 and the other aged 80 or older. To avoid experimental bias, donors of different ages were distributed randomly across sequencing lanes. To track age-related changes in TCR beta repertoire diversity, the study relied on deep sequencing normalized with unique cDNA molecular identifiers. Four age groups were formed from the donors: young (average approximately 17 years), middle-aged (around 41), aged (more than 55) and long-lived (roughly 81). General conclusions and limits of the study: Estimates of total diversity from one million sequenced T cells were regarded as lower bounds and underestimates. Compared with the aged group, the long-lived group had more naive CD4+ T cells, fewer expanded clones and increased TCR diversity, a pattern suggesting age selection. Observed TCR beta diversity per million T cells fell roughly linearly with age, and a significant reduction was already apparent by age around 40. Because donor CMV infection status was unknown, age-related changes in expanded clonotypes were potentially confounded. A strong correlation was found between observed TCR beta diversity and the percentage of naive T cells measured by flow cytometry. Conclusive comparison of naive and antigen-experienced compartments was prevented by the profiling of bulk unsorted PBMCs.

Donors were around 37 systemically healthy Caucasian individuals from Russia aged roughly 6 to 95 years. Approximately 9.3 milliliters of peripheral blood were drawn from each donor into EDTA-treated Vacutainer tubes. Ficoll-Paque density-gradient centrifugation was used to isolate PBMCs, with at least 7 million per sample. Total RNA was extracted from PBMCs with Trizol reagent, with at least 6 micrograms obtained per sample. The percentages of naive CD45RAhigh/CD27high T cells were determined by flow cytometry on a PBMC aliquot from every donor. CDR1 and CDR2 (MGHDK, SYGVNS) derive from the germline V gene. Germline trimming: 11 bases from V, 7 bases from J; junction bases outside gene matches: 7. The CDR3 numbers 12 residues from cysteine through phenylalanine. Only CDR3 DNA is held: 36 bases, read in frame from base 1. The library was built by means of 5' RACE. The sample was run on an Illumina HiSeq 2500. A second PCR of roughly 7 to 11 cycles was performed with a sample-barcoded 5' primer and a J-beta primer mix. A unique molecular identifier was introduced onto each TCR beta cDNA molecule by a template-switch 5' adaptor carrying 12 random nucleotides. Each sample yielded at least 3 million CDR3-containing paired-end reads. First-strand cDNA was synthesized from all RNA with the Mint cDNA synthesis kit, primed by a TRBC-specific oligonucleotide. All cDNA was treated with uracil-DNA glycosylase and then went through a first 18-cycle PCR with the universal primers M1SS and BC2_uni_R. Per the source publication's procedure: For normalization, 1 million high-quality reads were randomly selected from each sample, with every read carrying a distinct molecular identifier. Instead of being binned into consensus sequences, reads with shared molecular identifiers were discarded. CDR3 identification, clonotype clustering and error correction used MiTCR with a Q25 quality threshold and the strictest error-elimination algorithm. A nonparametric unseen species model using Euler transformation provided a lower-bound estimate of total TCR beta diversity. TCRdb reprocessing: public reads trimmed at Q25 with fastp, clones called with MiXCR, in-frame beta chains kept. Rows with a matching CDR3 protein are joined into one entry that keeps the most common DNA and genes. TCRdb, rather than the study authors, made the V and J calls. Across this sample there are some 1,500,000 distinct CDR3 sequences, with about 45% seen only once. Clones ranked in the top ten supply about 3.8% of the sample.

Comment on this clonotype: The clone's antigen remains unknown. One base away there is no much larger clone; base qualities are not given.

This sequence originates from a woman between 18 and 30 years old in good health. The receptor chain draws on TRBV25-1 and TRBJ2-1, and 8 junctional nucleotides match TRBD2. Sequenced: blood. The nucleotide sequence is TGTGCCTCAGGAGCGGGAGATAATGAGCAGTTCTTC. This is translated as CASGAGDNEQFF.